The clone carrying this TCR beta chain was seen just once. Clones were sequenced by immunoSEQ multiplex PCR, and TCRdb holds only the in-frame ones, with some missing. The sample consists of under 250,000 clones, roughly 83% of them appearing once. The sample belongs to a study of blood T cell repertoires in COVID-19. Unmatched junction bases numbered 11, after V lost 9 bases and J lost 4 bases. Germline V gene data show CDR1 as MDHEN and CDR2 as SYDVKM. This CDR3 has 14 amino acids. The sequencing input was peripheral blood. V gene TRBV28 combines with J gene TRBJ1-1; 7 bases agree with TRBD1. This receptor was obtained from a woman of 80 years or more with COVID-19, enrolled during active disease. CDR3 region: CASHSEGARTEAFF. CDR3 in DNA: TGTGCCAGTCATTCGGAGGGGGCACGCACTGAAGCTTTCTTT.